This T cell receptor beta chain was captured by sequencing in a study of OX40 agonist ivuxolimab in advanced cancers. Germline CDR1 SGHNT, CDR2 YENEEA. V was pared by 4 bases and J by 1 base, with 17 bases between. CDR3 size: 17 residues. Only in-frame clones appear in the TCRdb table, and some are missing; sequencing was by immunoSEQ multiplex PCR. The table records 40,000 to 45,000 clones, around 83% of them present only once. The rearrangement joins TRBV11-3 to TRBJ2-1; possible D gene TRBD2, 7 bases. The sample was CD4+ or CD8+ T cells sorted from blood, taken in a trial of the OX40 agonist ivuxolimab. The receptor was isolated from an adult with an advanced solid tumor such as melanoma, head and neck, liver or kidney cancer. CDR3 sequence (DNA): TGTGCCAGCAGCTCGGTGTCGGCGGGGGCTTCCTACAATGAGCAGTTCTTC. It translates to CASSSVSAGASYNEQFF.